This T cell receptor (beta chain) was observed in a study of shared clonotypes between healthy human individuals. Clones were sequenced by immunoSEQ multiplex PCR, and TCRdb holds only the in-frame ones, with some missing. Altogether about 2.4 million clones are present, approximately 94% being singletons, with the ten largest covering 0.35% to 0.45%. The germline gives CDR1 MDHEN, CDR2 SYDVKM. The length of the CDR3 is 16 residues. Deletions cut 5 bases from V and 3 bases from J, with 17 bases between. The chain couples TRBV28 to TRBJ1-5, with D uncertain. Material for sequencing was naive CD4+ T cells from PBMCs. Subset defined: CD45RA+ positively selected. The TCR comes from a man aged 18 to 30 in good health. Some clones in this sample may be carry-over from other donors' samples. CDR3 nucleotides: TGTGCCAGCAGTCCCCGACCGCGTGTCACCAATCAGCCCCAGCATTTT. It codes for CASSPRPRVTNQPQHF.